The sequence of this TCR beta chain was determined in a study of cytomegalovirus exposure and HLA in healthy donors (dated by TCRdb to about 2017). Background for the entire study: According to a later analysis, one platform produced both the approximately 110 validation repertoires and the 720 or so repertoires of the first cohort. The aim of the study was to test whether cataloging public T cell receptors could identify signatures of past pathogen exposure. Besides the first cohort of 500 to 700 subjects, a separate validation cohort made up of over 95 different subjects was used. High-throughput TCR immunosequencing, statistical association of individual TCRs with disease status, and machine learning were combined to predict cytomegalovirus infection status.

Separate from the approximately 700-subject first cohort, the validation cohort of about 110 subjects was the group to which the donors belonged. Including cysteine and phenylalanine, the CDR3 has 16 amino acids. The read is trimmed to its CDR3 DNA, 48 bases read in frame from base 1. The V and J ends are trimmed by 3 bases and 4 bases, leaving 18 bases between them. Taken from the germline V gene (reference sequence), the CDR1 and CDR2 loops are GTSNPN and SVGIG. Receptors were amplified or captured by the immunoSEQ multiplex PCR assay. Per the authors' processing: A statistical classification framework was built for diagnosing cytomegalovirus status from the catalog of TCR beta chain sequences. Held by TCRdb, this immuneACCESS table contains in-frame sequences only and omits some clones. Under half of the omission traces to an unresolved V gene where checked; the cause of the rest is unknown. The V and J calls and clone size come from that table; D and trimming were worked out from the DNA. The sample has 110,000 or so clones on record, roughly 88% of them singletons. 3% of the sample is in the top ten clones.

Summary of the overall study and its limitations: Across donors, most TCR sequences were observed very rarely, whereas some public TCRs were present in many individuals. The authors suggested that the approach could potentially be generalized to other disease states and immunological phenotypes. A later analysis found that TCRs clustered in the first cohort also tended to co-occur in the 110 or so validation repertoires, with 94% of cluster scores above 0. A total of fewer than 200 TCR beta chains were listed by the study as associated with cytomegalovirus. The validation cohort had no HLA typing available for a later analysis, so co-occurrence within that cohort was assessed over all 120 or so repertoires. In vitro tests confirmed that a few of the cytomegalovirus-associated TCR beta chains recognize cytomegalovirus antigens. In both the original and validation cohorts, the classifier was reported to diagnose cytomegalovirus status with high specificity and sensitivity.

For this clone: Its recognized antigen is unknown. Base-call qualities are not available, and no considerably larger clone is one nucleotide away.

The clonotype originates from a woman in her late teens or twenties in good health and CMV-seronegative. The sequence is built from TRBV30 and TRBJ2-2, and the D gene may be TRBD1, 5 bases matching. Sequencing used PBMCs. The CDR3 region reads CAWSLTGRSGTGELFF. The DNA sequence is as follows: TGTGCCTGGAGCCTAACAGGTAGAAGTGGCACCGGGGAGCTGTTTTTT.